Below are 25 T cell receptor beta chains sequenced from a single sample in a study of T-cell memory formation after mild COVID-19. TCRdb reprocessed the 5' RACE reads with MiXCR, giving one entry per CDR3 protein. The table has approximately 350,000 distinct CDR3 sequences, roughly 13% seen once. Sequencing was performed on PBMCs or a T cell subset sorted from them (not recorded which). These TCRs come from a man aged 18-30 years who had mild COVID-19 (a few samples of this study predate the infection). Cell type and time point are not known.

The CDR3 DNA follows: TGTGCCAGCAGTCCCCAGCTTATGGCACAACGGGGTGAGCAGTTCTTC. Translating it yields CASSPQLMAQRGEQFF. The gene calls are TRBV12-3 or TRBV12-4 and TRBJ2-1; a weak D match, TRBD2 (5 bases). The V gene lost 5 bases and the J gene lost 9 bases, with 23 bases spanning the gap. The CDR3 consists of 16 residues.

The chain has TRBV6-6 and TRBJ1-1; 9 bases align to TRBD1. Germline V CDR1 and CDR2: MNHNY, SVGAGI (reference sequence). The CDR3 totals 17 residues. The trim removed 2 bases at V and 1 base at J, leaving 8 bases unmatched. The CDR3 DNA follows: TGTGCCAGCAGTTACCGGGGACAGGGCCGAGGGAACACTGAAGCTTTCTTT. The encoded protein is CASSYRGQGRGNTEAFF.

This clonotype was observed a single time. The J gene is TRBJ1-5, the V gene TRBV20-1; TRBD1 is a possible D gene (5 bases). The germline CDR1 and CDR2 sequences are DFQATT and SNEGSKA (reference sequence). The length of the CDR3 is 14 residues. The CDR3 sequence: CRAPLGGRNQPQHF. Here the CDR3 DNA reads TGCAGGGCTCCCCTCGGGGGACGAAATCAGCCCCAGCATTTT.

This clonotype was recorded only once. The chain is built from TRBV4-1 and TRBJ2-2; D not certain. The V end was cut by 1 base, the J end by 3 bases, with 9 bases between. The CDR3 totals 15 residues. Per germline, CDR1 MGHRA and CDR2 YSYEKL. CDR3 protein: CASSQGDSYTGELFF. The CDR3 coding sequence is TGCGCCAGCAGCCAAGGCGACTCTTACACCGGGGAGCTGTTTTTT.

This clonotype was observed a few times. The rearrangement uses TRBV18 and TRBJ1-5; D is perhaps TRBD1 (6 bases). The CDR3 is made up of 17 amino acids. The V gene's germline CDR1 is KGHSH and CDR2 LQKENI. V was pared by 5 bases and J by 5 bases, with 22 bases between. The CDR3 DNA is TGTGCCAGCTCAAACGAAACAGGGCGGTGGAAATATCAGCCCCAGCATTTT. The encoded protein is CASSNETGRWKYQPQHF. The whole variable domain, filled in from reference TRBV18 and TRBJ1-5, reads NAGVMQNPRHLVRRRGQEARLRCSPMKGHSHVYWYRQLPEEGLKFMVYLQKENIIDESGMPKERFSAEFPKEGPSILRIQQVVRGDSAAYFCASSNETGRWKYQPQHFGDGTRLSIL.

This clonotype appeared a few times. The rearrangement uses TRBV14 and TRBJ2-1; D may be TRBD1 or TRBD2 (5 bases each). This CDR3 has 14 residues. Looked up from germline, CDR1 is SGHDN and CDR2 is FVKESK. V was trimmed by 0 bases and J by 6 bases, leaving 9 bases between them. CDR3 region: CASSQDVGVNEQFF. The CDR3 DNA reads as TGTGCCAGCAGCCAAGATGTGGGGGTCAATGAGCAGTTCTTC.

J is TRBJ1-2 and V is TRBV15; 9 positions match TRBD1. With 5 bases clipped from V and 4 bases from J, the junction kept 11 bases outside the gene matches. CDR3 length: 16 amino acids. CDR1 LNHNV and CDR2 YYDKDF come from the germline V gene (reference sequence). CDR3 DNA sequence: TGTGCCACCAGCGATGGGGGGACAGGGATCGTCTATGGCTACACCTTC. It translates to CATSDGGTGIVYGYTF.

The rearrangement links TRBV7-2 to TRBJ2-5; D uncertain. Trimming cost V 0 bases and J 3 bases, with 14 bases left between them. This CDR3 comprises 16 residues. Germline V gives CDR1 SGHTA, CDR2 FQGNSA. This chain's CDR3 is CASSLAWLSGKETQYF. The CDR3 DNA reads TGTGCCAGCAGCTTAGCGTGGCTTTCTGGAAAAGAGACCCAGTACTTC.

V and J are TRBV4-3 and TRBJ2-6, with D unclear. Trimming took 4 bases from V and 4 from J, leaving 14 bases between them. This CDR3 spans 16 amino acids. Germline-derived CDR1 and CDR2 are LGHNA and YSLEER. DNA of the CDR3: TGCGCCAGCAGCCGGTTAGTAGGGCCCGGGGCCAACGTCCTGACTTTC. Protein product: CASSRLVGPGANVLTF.

This clonotype came up a few times. For the CDR3, the DNA is TGCGCCAGCAGCCAAGATCCCGGGCAGGAACGGCAGTATTTT. Translation: CASSQDPGQERQYF. V usage is TRBV4-3 and J usage is TRBJ2-3, with D unclear. V was clipped by 0 bases and J by 11 bases, with 15 bases between them. CDR3 length: 14 residues. From germline, CDR1 is LGHNA and CDR2 YSLEER.

The chain is built from TRBV6-6 and TRBJ2-3; D is possibly TRBD2 (6 bases). Trimming pared 7 bases from V and 6 bases from J, leaving 17 bases between. The CDR3 is made up of 14 amino acids. CDR1 is MNHNY, CDR2 SVGAGI, per germline (reference sequence). The CDR3 DNA is TGTGCCAGCAATGATCGACTAGGCCGGGATACGCAGTATTTT. It encodes CASNDRLGRDTQYF.

The rearrangement joins TRBV5-1 to TRBJ1-1, with 7 nucleotides matching TRBD1. The germline CDR1 and CDR2 sequences are SGHRS and YFSETQ. V lost 6 bases to trimming and J lost 0 bases; unmatched junction nucleotides: 5. There are 14 residues in the CDR3. CDR3 DNA: TGCGCCAGCAACCAGGGACAGTTGAACACTGAAGCTTTCTTT. Amino acid sequence: CASNQGQLNTEAFF.

In DNA, the CDR3 is TGTGCCAAACCCAAATCCGGGGGGAAGAACGAGCAGTACGTC. It translates to CAKPKSGGKNEQYV. The chain couples TRBV19 to TRBJ2-7; TRBD2 agrees at 7 bases. The CDR3 is 14 residues long. V shed 10 bases, J shed 5 bases, and the junction held 14 bases outside the gene matches. Germline lookup yields CDR1 LNHDA and CDR2 SQIVND (reference sequence).

The chain is built from TRBV28 and TRBJ2-5, with D possibly matching TRBD2 (5 bases). Germline lookup yields CDR1 MDHEN and CDR2 SYDVKM. Trimming took off 5 bases at V and 2 bases at J, with 21 bases between the two ends. CDR3 length: 17 amino acids. The CDR3 DNA reads as TGTGCCAGCAGTCTGATACGTCTGACCGGGGAACAAGAGACCCAGTACTTC. The encoded protein is CASSLIRLTGEQETQYF.

This clonotype turned up a few times. The CDR3 nucleotides read TGCAGTGCTCGGACAGCCTACGAGCAGTACTTC. It yields the protein CSARTAYEQYF. The gene calls are TRBV20-1 and TRBJ2-7; tentatively, D is TRBD1 (6 bases). Germline lookup yields CDR1 DFQATT and CDR2 SNEGSKA (reference sequence). Trimming shortened V by 5 bases and J by 2 bases, and 7 bases separated the two germline ends. The CDR3 contains 11 residues.

This clonotype occurred a few times. This chain joins TRBV7-9 and TRBJ2-4, with TRBD1 matching over 10 bases. Trimming cost V 5 bases and J 0 bases; bases outside gene matches: 7. Germline values: CDR1 SEHNR, CDR2 FQNEAQ (reference sequence). The CDR3 is 17 amino acids. CDR3: CASSTRQGARAKNIQYF. The DNA of the CDR3 is TGTGCCAGCAGCACCCGACAGGGGGCCCGAGCCAAAAACATTCAGTACTTC.

The chain recombines TRBV9 with TRBJ2-1, with a tentative D call TRBD2 (7 bases). Trimming stripped 4 bases from V and 8 bases from J, with 22 bases between. Germline V gene data show CDR1 as SGDLS and CDR2 as YYNGEE. This CDR3 is 16 amino acids long. Here the CDR3 DNA reads TGTGCCAGCAGCCACTCTGGGGGGGGCGCGCGGGATGAGCAGTTCTTC. Translated: CASSHSGGGARDEQFF. Together with reference TRBV9 and TRBJ2-1, the CDR3 gives the full variable domain: DSGVTQTPKHLITATGQRVTLRCSPRSGDLSVYWYQQSLDQGLQFLIQYYNGEERAKGNILERFSAQQFPDLHSELNLSSLELGDSALYFCASSHSGGGARDEQFFGPGTRLTVL.

This clonotype was seen a few times. The CDR3 loop is CSVLTGTNSPLHF. The CDR3 bases are TGCAGCGTTTTGACGGGAACAAATTCACCCCTCCACTTT. The rearrangement joins TRBV29-1 to TRBJ1-6, with D unclear. In germline, CDR1 is SQVTM, CDR2 ANQGSEA. With 5 bases removed from V and 7 bases from J, the gap between germline ends came to 12 bases. This CDR3 is built from 13 residues.

In its sample, this clonotype was seen a few times. The genes are TRBV10-3 and TRBJ1-5; D is ambiguous. The CDR3 spans 17 residues. The V and J ends lost 6 bases and 2 bases respectively, with 20 bases between them. The germline CDR1 and CDR2 sequences are ENHRY and SYGVKD. As DNA, the CDR3 is TGTGCCATCAGCGTGAGGCCTTCCACGGACGGCAATCAGCCCCAGCATTTT. Its protein product is CAISVRPSTDGNQPQHF.

This clonotype was counted only a few times. This rearrangement joins TRBV6-6 to TRBJ1-2; D is unclear. In germline, CDR1 is MNHNY, CDR2 SVGAGI (reference sequence). With 6 bases removed from V and 8 bases from J, the gap between germline ends came to 19 bases. The CDR3 has 14 residues. CDR3 DNA: TGTGCCAGCAGCTCCATCCCTGGTGGCGTCGGCTACACCTTC. This sequence encodes CASSSIPGGVGYTF.

This clonotype was observed a handful of times. This rearrangement joins TRBV11-1 to TRBJ2-7; TRBD2 matches 9 bases. The CDR3 runs 15 residues. Germline values: CDR1 SGHAT, CDR2 FQDESV (reference sequence). V was clipped by 2 bases and J by 3 bases; unmatched bases: 5. The CDR3 spells CASSLNSGGRYEQYV. Written as DNA, the CDR3 is TGTGCCAGCAGCTTAAATAGCGGGGGCCGCTACGAGCAGTACGTC.

There are a few counts of this clonotype. V usage is TRBV5-1 and J usage is TRBJ2-6; unclear D gene. This CDR3 region has 15 residues. Trimming shortened V by 2 bases and J by 2 bases, and 8 bases separated the two germline ends. Per germline, CDR1 SGHRS and CDR2 YFSETQ. For the CDR3, the DNA is TGCGCCAGCAGCTTTGGGCAAGCTGGGGCCAACGTCCTGACTTTC. Translation gives CASSFGQAGANVLTF.

The table lists this clonotype with a few counts. This chain links TRBV9 with TRBJ1-1; D might be TRBD1 (6 bases). Trimming took off 4 bases at V and 3 bases at J, with 13 bases between the two ends. This CDR3 has 14 residues. CDR1 is SGDLS and CDR2 is YYNGEE in the germline V gene. This chain's CDR3 is CASSLGGLDTEAFF. CDR3 DNA sequence: TGTGCCAGCAGCCTTGGGGGGCTGGACACTGAAGCTTTCTTT.

This chain connects TRBV29-1 to TRBJ2-3; the D gene is possibly TRBD2 (7 bases). The CDR3 consists of 15 residues. V was pared by 7 bases and J by 5 bases, with 22 bases between. The germline gives CDR1 SQVTM, CDR2 ANQGSEA. As DNA, the CDR3 is TGCAGCGCCTCCCCGAGGGGGGGCCGGGTAGATACGCAGTATTTT. As protein: CSASPRGGRVDTQYF.

The DNA for the CDR3 is TGCGCCAGCAGCTTGTGGCAGTCTCGTTCTGGAAACACCATATATTTT. Protein: CASSLWQSRSGNTIYF. This rearrangement joins TRBV5-1 to TRBJ1-3; D call uncertain. CDR1 and CDR2 from the germline V gene are SGHRS and YFSETQ. V was pared by 1 base and J by 1 base, with 12 bases between. The CDR3 runs 16 residues.